This entry is about one T cell receptor (beta chain). Its antigen is as yet unknown. Arm-PCR of CDR3 regions with iRepertoire HTBI primers generated TCR beta libraries. One entry per CDR3 protein, called by TCRdb with MiXCR from the multiplex PCR reads. The sample consists of a few hundred thousand distinct CDR3 sequences, 23% of them appearing once. The time point is: persistent/refractory GD, antithyroid drugs over 5 years with positive TRAb. From PBMCs, RNA was extracted and then used to make the TCR library. The EDTA tubes were filled with 8.5 to 9.5 milliliters of drawn peripheral blood. This CDR3 has 14 residues. Trimming removed 1 base from V and 9 bases from J; junction bases left unmatched: 4. The germline CDR1 and CDR2 sequences are SEHNR and FQNEAQ (reference sequence). These data belong to a study of regulatory T cells in long-lasting Graves disease. Overall study results and limits: Peripheral blood alone, not thyroid tissue, underwent study. Sample size was small, which may have lowered accuracy.

The sequencing here drew on peripheral blood mononuclear cells (PBMCs), taken when the disease was refractory, from a patient treated with antithyroid drugs. The chain couples TRBV7-9 to TRBJ2-1; 9 bases match TRBD2. This receptor was obtained from a female donor with Graves disease. CDR3 in amino acids: CASSLEGGRAEQFF. The CDR3 bases are TGTGCCAGCAGCTTAGAGGGCGGGAGGGCTGAGCAGTTCTTC.